These T cell receptor beta chains were read from a single sample in a study of PD-L1 blockade in urothelial cancer. Sequencing used immunoSEQ multiplex PCR; TCRdb keeps in-frame clones, though not all of them. Altogether 95,000 or so clones are present, roughly 84% being singletons, with the ten largest covering roughly 2%. Here the sequenced sample was PBMCs, taken around atezolizumab (anti-PD-L1) treatment. The receptors were gathered from a man in his sixties with urothelial cancer. CDR3s include the opening cysteine and the closing phenylalanine or tryptophan. D genes are given only for firm matches. The size of a clone is reported for some rows only, either as once, few or many, or as a class for expanded clones.

j_call	v_call	cdr3_length	clone_size	d_call	cdr3_nt	cdr3_aa
TRBJ2-7	TRBV4-2	15	-	TRBD2	TGTGCCAGCAGCCAAGCCGGAGCGGGGGTCCACGAGCAGTACTTC	CASSQAGAGVHEQYF
TRBJ1-1	TRBV6-1	13	-	-	TGTGCCAGCGTCTTCGGGATGAACACTGAAGCTTTCTTT	CASVFGMNTEAFF
TRBJ2-5	TRBV9	13	-	-	TGTGCCAGCAGCGTAGCAGGGCAGGAGACCCAGTACTTC	CASSVAGQETQYF
TRBJ2-2	TRBV2	17	-	TRBD1	TGTGCCAGCAGTGAATGGACGGGACAGGGGGGCCCCGGGGAGCTGTTTTTT	CASSEWTGQGGPGELFF
TRBJ1-3	TRBV7-9	19	-	-	TGTGCCAGCAGCTCGAAGGACGGGACAACAGAGGACTCTGGAAACACCATATATTTT	CASSSKDGTTEDSGNTIYF
TRBJ1-1	TRBV5-1	14	-	TRBD1	TGCGCCAGCAGCTTGGCCAGGGGGAGGACTGAAGCTTTCTTT	CASSLARGRTEAFF
TRBJ2-1	TRBV4-3	15	-	TRBD1	TGCGCCAGCAGCCAGCTCGGGACAGGGACATATGAGCAGTTCTTC	CASSQLGTGTYEQFF
TRBJ2-5	TRBV11-3	16	-	TRBD1	TGTGCCAGCAGCCCACGGACAGGGGGCTTGATGGAGACCCAGTACTTC	CASSPRTGGLMETQYF
TRBJ2-1	TRBV9	18	-	TRBD2	TGTGCCAGCAGCGTAGATAGTAGCGGGGGGTTCTCCTACAATGAGCAGTTCTTC	CASSVDSSGGFSYNEQFF
TRBJ1-2	TRBV9	13	-	TRBD1	TGTGCCAGCAGCCCCCGGGACAGACATGGCTACACCTTC	CASSPRDRHGYTF
TRBJ2-2	TRBV6-5	14	-	-	TGTGCCAGCGTTGGGGCCCGAGACACCGGGGAGCTGTTTTTT	CASVGARDTGELFF
TRBJ1-6	TRBV9	16	-	-	TGTGCCAGCAGCGAGAGGTCGGGGAGCTATAATTCACCCCTCCACTTT	CASSERSGSYNSPLHF
TRBJ1-4	TRBV6-1	16	-	-	TGTGCCAGCAGTGCCCTGGCGGGGGCAGCTAATGAAAAACTGTTTTTT	CASSALAGAANEKLFF
TRBJ2-1	TRBV5-1	13	-	-	TGCGCCAGCAGCTTGGACAGTTACAATGAGCAGTTCTTC	CASSLDSYNEQFF
TRBJ1-1	TRBV7-3	14	-	TRBD1	TGTGCCAGCAGCTTATCAGGGGGGAACACTGAAGCTTTCTTT	CASSLSGGNTEAFF
TRBJ2-7	TRBV10-2	18	-	-	TGCGCCAGCAGTCTCCTCCTACCTGGAGAGTCACTACCCTACGAGCAGTACTTC	CASSLLLPGESLPYEQYF
TRBJ2-5	TRBV7-2	18	-	TRBD2	TGTGCCAGCAGCTTGGGGCGGCCCGGGACTAGCGGACAAGAGACCCAGTACTTC	CASSLGRPGTSGQETQYF
TRBJ1-1	TRBV7-3	13	-	TRBD1	TGTGCCAGCAGCTCAGGGGGGAACACTGAAGCTTTCTTT	CASSSGGNTEAFF
TRBJ2-1	TRBV15	16	-	TRBD1	TGTGCCACCCTGAAAACGCGGGACAGGGTGGGTAATGAGCAGTTCTTC	CATLKTRDRVGNEQFF
TRBJ2-4	TRBV28	14	few	TRBD1	TGTGCCAGCAGTTCCCCGGGACAGGGAGACATTCAGTACTTC	CASSSPGQGDIQYF
TRBJ2-7	TRBV11-2	14	-	TRBD2	TGTGCCAGCAGCTTAGCCGGGAGGCCCCTCGAGCAGTACTTC	CASSLAGRPLEQYF
TRBJ2-3	TRBV4-2	20	-	-	TGTGCCAGCAGCCAAGATCCGATTTCTAGCGCGACGACATCCACAGATACGCAGTATTTT	CASSQDPISSATTSTDTQYF
TRBJ2-5	TRBV25-1	16	-	TRBD1	TGTGCCAGCAGCCCCGGGACAGCTTACCCCCAAGAGACCCAGTACTTC	CASSPGTAYPQETQYF
TRBJ1-1	TRBV6-5	14	-	-	TGTGCCAGCCGCGGGGGCTGGATGAACACTGAAGCTTTCTTT	CASRGGWMNTEAFF
TRBJ1-4	TRBV25-1	15	-	TRBD1	TGTGCCAGCAGTGATGCCTCAGGGGGGAGGGAAAAACTGTTTTTT	CASSDASGGREKLFF
TRBJ2-7	TRBV28	12	-	-	TGTGCCAGCAGTTTATCAGGGTACGAGCAGTACTTC	CASSLSGYEQYF
TRBJ2-1	TRBV9	11	-	-	TGTGCCAGCAGCGAGCCGGGGGTTCAGTTCTTC	CASSEPGVQFF
TRBJ2-5	TRBV10-2	13	-	-	TGCGCCAGCGGGCACGGGATCCAAGAGACCCAGTACTTC	CASGHGIQETQYF
TRBJ2-5	TRBV7-2	16	-	-	TGTGCCAGCAGCTTAGTGTTGTCGACACTCCAAGAGACCCAGTACTTC	CASSLVLSTLQETQYF
TRBJ1-5	TRBV28	13	once	-	TGTGCCACCGGGACACGGACCAATCAGCCCCAGCATTTT	CATGTRTNQPQHF
TRBJ2-7	TRBV7-6	15	-	TRBD2	TGTGCCAGCAGCTTAAATGCGGGAGGACCAGGAGAGCAGTACTTC	CASSLNAGGPGEQYF
TRBJ2-7	TRBV28	15	-	TRBD2	TGTGCCAGCAGCTCCTGGACTAGCGGGAGGAGGGAGCAGTACTTC	CASSSWTSGRREQYF
TRBJ2-7	TRBV10-1	15	-	TRBD2	TGCGCCAGCCGTGTCACCGGGACTAGCCCCTACGAGCAGTACTTC	CASRVTGTSPYEQYF
TRBJ1-5	TRBV10-3	15	-	TRBD1	TGTGCCATCAGGGGGGACAGGGTTGAAGATCAGCCCCAGCATTTT	CAIRGDRVEDQPQHF
TRBJ1-5	TRBV5-6	15	-	-	TGTGCCAGCAGCTTGGGGCGGCTAGGCGATCAGCCCCAGCATTTT	CASSLGRLGDQPQHF
TRBJ2-7	TRBV5-1	16	-	TRBD1	TGCGCCAGCAGCTCGCTTGGACAGGCCCAAGCCCACGAGCAGTACTTC	CASSSLGQAQAHEQYF
TRBJ1-5	TRBV28	17	-	TRBD1	TGTGCCAGCAGAGAAAGATTTGGACAGGCCGGCAATCAGCCCCAGCATTTT	CASRERFGQAGNQPQHF
TRBJ1-3	TRBV5-1	16	-	-	TGCGCCAGCAGCCTGCTGGACAGCCGCTCTGGAAACACCATATATTTT	CASSLLDSRSGNTIYF
TRBJ2-1	TRBV27	18	-	TRBD2	TGTGCCAGCAGTCAGGGACTAGCGGGACAAACCTCCTACAATGAGCAGTTCTTC	CASSQGLAGQTSYNEQFF
TRBJ1-1	TRBV6-5	15	once	-	TGTGCCAGCAGTTACCAGCTGGACACGAACACTGAAGCTTTCTTT	CASSYQLDTNTEAFF
TRBJ1-4	TRBV5-1	14	-	TRBD1	TGCGCCAGCAGACTACAGGGGGCGGATGAAAAACTGTTTTTT	CASRLQGADEKLFF
TRBJ2-4	TRBV6-1	16	-	TRBD1	TGTGCCAGCAGTGATAGGGACAGGGGCTGGATGAACATTCAGTACTTC	CASSDRDRGWMNIQYF
TRBJ1-1	TRBV29-1	15	-	-	TGCAGCGTTGAGATTACAGGGACCGTGAACACTGAAGCTTTCTTT	CSVEITGTVNTEAFF
TRBJ2-5	TRBV6-5	11	once	-	TGTGCCAGCAGACTGCAAGAGACCCAGTACTTC	CASRLQETQYF
TRBJ2-2	TRBV2	15	-	-	TGTGCCAGCATCATATCGACAGGACGAACCGGGGAGCTGTTTTTT	CASIISTGRTGELFF
TRBJ2-1	TRBV2	14	-	-	TGTGCCAGCAGTGGTGGCGGGGTCGGCAATGAGCAGTTCTTC	CASSGGGVGNEQFF